This is a list of T cell receptor beta chains from one sample in a study of T cell changes during pregnancy in multiple sclerosis. TCRdb keeps only in-frame clones here, not all; method: immunoSEQ multiplex PCR. The sample carries around 19,000 clones, roughly 87% recorded once. The specimen comprised CD8+ T cells from peripheral blood mononuclear cells, sampled after pregnancy. These TCRs come from a female donor in good health, enrolled as a control in a pregnancy study. The CDR3 runs from the conserved cysteine through the conserved F or W. D genes are given only for firm matches. Clone size is given for some rows only: seen once, a few or many times, or a class if the clone is expanded.

length: 14; D: TRBD2; V: TRBV7-2; size: NA; J: TRBJ2-6; DNA: TGTATTGTGGGAGGGTACTCTGGGGCCAACGTCCTGACTTTC; CDR3: CIVGGYSGANVLTF
length: 15; D: NA; V: TRBV11-1; size: once; J: TRBJ1-6; DNA: TGTGCCAGCAGCCTTGATAGCTCCTATAATTCACCCCTCCACTTT; CDR3: CASSLDSSYNSPLHF
length: 15; D: NA; V: TRBV9; size: once; J: TRBJ2-5; DNA: TGTGCCAGCAGCGTAGATGGGGGCTCCGGGGAGACCCAGTACTTC; CDR3: CASSVDGGSGETQYF
length: 16; D: TRBD2; V: TRBV4-1; size: NA; J: TRBJ2-1; DNA: TGCGCCAGCAGCGTCATGGGGGCTAGCGGGAGTTATGAGCAGTTCTTC; CDR3: CASSVMGASGSYEQFF
length: 13; D: NA; V: TRBV27; size: few; J: TRBJ1-5; DNA: TGTGCCAGCAGTTTGTACAGTGATCAGCCCCAGCATTTT; CDR3: CASSLYSDQPQHF
length: 14; D: TRBD2; V: TRBV29-1; size: NA; J: TRBJ2-7; DNA: TGCAGCGTAATACATAGCGGGAGTTCCTACGAGCAGTACTTC; CDR3: CSVIHSGSSYEQYF
length: 13; D: NA; V: TRBV5-6; size: NA; J: TRBJ2-7; DNA: TGTGCCAGCAGCTTGGGGGGGGAATACGAGCAGTACTTC; CDR3: CASSLGGEYEQYF
length: 13; D: TRBD1; V: TRBV25-1; size: NA; J: TRBJ2-7; DNA: TGTGCCAGCAGTGAAGACAGGGCCTACGAGCAGTACTTC; CDR3: CASSEDRAYEQYF
length: 15; D: TRBD2; V: TRBV6-4; size: NA; J: TRBJ2-3; DNA: TGTGCCAGCAGCAGGACTAGCGCTAGCACAGATACGCAGTATTTT; CDR3: CASSRTSASTDTQYF
length: 14; D: TRBD2; V: TRBV25-1; size: NA; J: TRBJ2-1; DNA: TGTGCCAGCAGACTAGCGGGAGACCGCAATGAGCAGTTCTTC; CDR3: CASRLAGDRNEQFF
length: 14; D: NA; V: TRBV5-6; size: once; J: TRBJ2-3; DNA: TGTGCCAGCAGCGTAGCGGTACAGACAGATACGCAGTATTTT; CDR3: CASSVAVQTDTQYF
length: 15; D: NA; V: TRBV4-2; size: NA; J: TRBJ2-7; DNA: TGTGCCAGCAGCCAAGAGGACTTAGCGTCGGGTGAGCAGTACTTC; CDR3: CASSQEDLASGEQYF
length: 13; D: NA; V: TRBV6-6; size: NA; J: TRBJ1-2; DNA: TGTGCCAGCTCGGACGGGGGTCGGGGTGGCTACACCTTC; CDR3: CASSDGGRGGYTF
length: 14; D: NA; V: TRBV27; size: NA; J: TRBJ2-7; DNA: TGTGCCAGCAGTGCTAACTCGCCCTACTACGAGCAGTACTTC; CDR3: CASSANSPYYEQYF
length: 12; D: NA; V: TRBV19; size: NA; J: TRBJ1-1; DNA: TGTGCCAGTAGTATTAGGAACACTGAAGCTTTCTTT; CDR3: CASSIRNTEAFF
length: 15; D: TRBD1; V: TRBV6-1; size: few; J: TRBJ1-2; DNA: TGTGCCAGCAGAAGGGACAGGCCTCGGTTAACGGGCTACACCTTC; CDR3: CASRRDRPRLTGYTF
length: 15; D: NA; V: TRBV11-2; size: NA; J: TRBJ1-1; DNA: TGTGCCAGCAGCTTAGATTATGAGGGGAACACTGAAGCTTTCTTT; CDR3: CASSLDYEGNTEAFF
length: 16; D: NA; V: TRBV2; size: NA; J: TRBJ1-3; DNA: TGTGCCGCCCAATTTTTTGACTTTAGCTCTGGAAACACCATATATTTT; CDR3: CAAQFFDFSSGNTIYF
length: 13; D: NA; V: TRBV7-9; size: NA; J: TRBJ2-7; DNA: TGTGCCAGCAGCTTTAGTGGTTCCTACGAGCAGTACTTC; CDR3: CASSFSGSYEQYF
length: 16; D: TRBD1; V: TRBV27; size: once; J: TRBJ1-2; DNA: TGTGCCAGCAGTCCTCCACCGGACAGGGATTTTTATGGCTACACCTTC; CDR3: CASSPPPDRDFYGYTF
length: 14; D: NA; V: TRBV27; size: NA; J: TRBJ1-5; DNA: TGTGCCAGCAGTTTTGAGGGTTTGGGTCAGCCCCAGCATTTT; CDR3: CASSFEGLGQPQHF
length: 15; D: NA; V: TRBV7-9; size: NA; J: TRBJ1-5; DNA: TGTGCCAGCAGCTTAGGGGGGGGAAGGGATCAGCCCCAGCATTTT; CDR3: CASSLGGGRDQPQHF
length: 13; D: NA; V: TRBV27; size: NA; J: TRBJ1-5; DNA: TGTGCCAGCAGTCCGGGGGGCAATCAGCCCCAGCATTTT; CDR3: CASSPGGNQPQHF
length: 14; D: TRBD1; V: TRBV6-5; size: NA; J: TRBJ2-1; DNA: TGTGCCAGCAGCCCGGGACAGGCTTACAATGAGCAGTTCTTC; CDR3: CASSPGQAYNEQFF
length: 12; D: TRBD2; V: TRBV30; size: NA; J: TRBJ2-7; DNA: TGTGCCGGGGGACTAGAGTCCTACGAGCAGTACTTC; CDR3: CAGGLESYEQYF
length: 12; D: NA; V: TRBV19; size: NA; J: TRBJ1-2; DNA: TGTGCCAGTAGTCCGACAGCTTATGGCTACACCTTC; CDR3: CASSPTAYGYTF
length: 15; D: TRBD2; V: TRBV28; size: NA; J: TRBJ2-3; DNA: TGTGCCAGCAGACGGACTAGCGGGAGAGCAGATACGCAGTATTTT; CDR3: CASRRTSGRADTQYF
length: 15; D: TRBD1; V: TRBV28; size: NA; J: TRBJ2-7; DNA: TGTGCCAGCAGTTCCAGGCAGGGGGACCCCTACGAGCAGTACTTC; CDR3: CASSSRQGDPYEQYF
length: 13; D: NA; V: TRBV29-1; size: NA; J: TRBJ2-1; DNA: TGCAGCGTTGCCGGACAGACCTACAATGAGCAGTTCTTC; CDR3: CSVAGQTYNEQFF
length: 15; D: NA; V: TRBV11-2; size: NA; J: TRBJ1-2; DNA: TGTGCCAGCACCCCAGGGAGTCGGACAGCCGATGGCTACACCTTC; CDR3: CASTPGSRTADGYTF
length: 14; D: NA; V: TRBV4-1; size: NA; J: TRBJ1-1; DNA: TGCGCCAGCAGCCCTCCTTTAGGAGGGCGTGAAGCTTTCTTT; CDR3: CASSPPLGGREAFF
length: 15; D: NA; V: TRBV7-9; size: NA; J: TRBJ2-3; DNA: TGTGCCAGCAGCCCACCGGGAATAAGCACAGATACGCAGTATTTT; CDR3: CASSPPGISTDTQYF
length: 17; D: NA; V: TRBV2; size: NA; J: TRBJ1-5; DNA: TGTGCCAGCAGCCTTATTGTCAGGGTAATAGGCAATCAGCCCCAGCATTTT; CDR3: CASSLIVRVIGNQPQHF
length: 17; D: TRBD2; V: TRBV11-2; size: NA; J: TRBJ2-1; DNA: TGTGCCAGCAGCCGCATGGGGCCCGGCGGGGGATACAATGAGCAGTTCTTC; CDR3: CASSRMGPGGGYNEQFF
length: 14; D: NA; V: TRBV28; size: NA; J: TRBJ1-1; DNA: TGTGCCAGCAGTCCAGAGGACAGGAACACTGAAGCTTTCTTT; CDR3: CASSPEDRNTEAFF
length: 15; D: NA; V: TRBV7-9; size: few; J: TRBJ2-7; DNA: TGTGCCAGCAGCTTAACCCAGGGGACGGCCTACGAGCAGTACTTC; CDR3: CASSLTQGTAYEQYF
length: 15; D: TRBD2; V: TRBV5-6; size: NA; J: TRBJ2-7; DNA: TGTGCCAGCAGCCTCTTAACTAGCGGGCCCAATGAAAGGGACTTC; CDR3: CASSLLTSGPNERDF
length: 13; D: NA; V: TRBV27; size: NA; J: TRBJ2-7; DNA: TGTGCCAGCAGTTTATCGGGAGATTACGAGCAGTACTTC; CDR3: CASSLSGDYEQYF
length: 13; D: NA; V: TRBV14; size: NA; J: TRBJ2-1; DNA: TGTGCCAGCAGCCCGACAGCGAACAATGAGCAGTTCTTC; CDR3: CASSPTANNEQFF